The source of this T cell receptor beta chain is a study of cytomegalovirus exposure and HLA in healthy donors. Across the study: Earlier, 150 million to 200 million T cells were analyzed, and over 95 million unique TCR beta sequences were found among them.

PCR was performed using 60 Vbeta and 13 Jbeta primers. Using immunoSEQ multiplex PCR, the repertoire was profiled, and TCRdb retains in-frame clones only, with some absent. The repertoire consists of approximately 160,000 clones, with more than 65% occurring once and the leading ten covering approximately 1.6%. CDR1 is MNHNS, CDR2 SASEGT, per germline. This CDR3 has 15 residues. V lost 5 bases and J lost 0, with 10 bases in between. Sequencing was carried out using PBMCs. V usage is TRBV6-1 and J usage is TRBJ1-4, with D tentatively TRBD1 (5 bases). The clonotype originates from a woman aged 25-40 years in good health and CMV-seronegative. The CDR3 region has the DNA TGTGCCAGCAGTACCCGACAGTCAACTAATGAAAAACTGTTTTTT. Translating it yields CASSTRQSTNEKLFF.